This T cell receptor (beta chain) was captured by sequencing in a study of blood T cell repertoires in COVID-19. In the study overall: COVID-19 samples collected from the United States, Italy and Spain covered acute and convalescent phases.

This table comes from immunoSEQ multiplex PCR, and its TCRdb copy is limited to in-frame clones, with some not included. The sample carries 450,000 to 600,000 clones, 87% recorded once. Trimming cost V 2 bases and J 6 bases, with 19 bases left between them. The CDR3 runs 16 residues. Per the germline V gene, CDR1 is GTSNPN and CDR2 is SVGIG (reference sequence). Cohorts were assigned according to the clinical history that participants reported. The rearrangement links TRBV30 to TRBJ1-4, with TRBD1 as a possible D gene (6 bases). This receptor was taken from a woman aged 18-29 years who had recovered from COVID-19. Sequencing input: PBMCs or T cells enriched from blood (not recorded which). DNA for the CDR3: TGTGCCTGGAGTCTAAGGACCGGGACATATGATGAAAAACTGTTTTTT. Translation: CAWSLRTGTYDEKLFF.